Below are 25 T cell receptor beta chains sequenced from a single sample in a study of molecular identifiers for immune sequencing clone quantification. One entry per CDR3 protein results from TCRdb running MiXCR on the PCR reads. Counted here are some 100,000 distinct CDR3 sequences, 36% occurring once; the ten biggest clones make up around 3.8%. Sequencing was carried out using naive CD8+ T cells from blood, with Jurkat cell RNA spiked in. Subset defined: FACS-sorted CD8+CD4-CCR7+CD45RA+ naive T cells. The receptors shown here come from a human donor in good health. Some libraries in this study had Jurkat cell RNA spiked in.

The V gene is TRBV15, the J gene TRBJ2-7; 7 positions agree with TRBD1. The CDR3 length is 13 residues. V lost 5 bases to trimming and J lost 3 bases; unmatched junction nucleotides: 4. CDR1 and CDR2 (germline): LNHNV, YYDKDF (reference sequence). The CDR3 DNA sequence: TGTGCCACCAGCGCCGCAGGGGGCTACGAGCAGTACTTC. The encoded protein is CATSAAGGYEQYF.

The chain is built from TRBV6-2 or TRBV6-3 and TRBJ1-5; no clear D gene. CDR1 and CDR2 from the germline V gene are MNHEY and SVGEGT. The length of the CDR3 is 16 residues. With 1 base removed from V and 5 bases from J, the gap between germline ends came to 15 bases. The CDR3 sequence is CASSYWDYLFDQPQHF. In nucleotides, the CDR3 is TGTGCCAGCAGTTACTGGGATTATTTATTTGATCAGCCCCAGCATTTT.

As to this clonotype: This may come from a read error, since a much larger clone is one base off. CDR3 region: CASSLAGNYGYAF. CDR3 bases: TGTGCCAGCAGCTTAGCAGGGAACTATGGCTACGCCTTC. The chain carries TRBV7-9 and TRBJ1-2, with D uncertain. CDR3 size: 13 residues. Per the germline V gene, CDR1 is SEHNR and CDR2 is FQNEAQ (reference sequence). The full variable domain, in which reference TRBV7-9 and TRBJ1-2 provide the parts outside the CDR3, is DTGVSQNPRHKITKRGQNVTFRCDPISEHNRLYWYRQTLGQGPEFLTYFQNEAQLEKSRLLSDRFSAERPKGSFSTLEIQRTEQGDSAMYLCASSLAGNYGYAFGSGTRLTVV.

This clonotype has only one observation. The DNA of the CDR3 is TGTGCCAGCAGCGTAGAAGCGGGAGGGCCCTTAGGGGAGACCCAGTACTTC. Translation gives CASSVEAGGPLGETQYF. This rearrangement joins TRBV9 to TRBJ2-5; 10 nucleotides line up with TRBD2. V shed 0 bases and J 5 bases; nucleotides not matched to a gene: 10. This CDR3 contains 17 residues. Germline V CDR1 and CDR2: SGDLS, YYNGEE.

Ten or more counts support this clonotype. The chain carries TRBV28 and TRBJ1-1; D may be TRBD1 (5 bases). The V gene lost 0 bases and the J gene lost 4 bases, with 9 bases spanning the gap. The CDR3 covers 14 residues. Looked up from germline, CDR1 is MDHEN and CDR2 is SYDVKM. The DNA of the CDR3 is TGTGCCAGCAGTTTATGGGGGGTGAGCACTGAAGCTTTCTTT. This codes for CASSLWGVSTEAFF.

This clonotype was seen repeatedly, ten times or more. The J gene is TRBJ2-7, the V gene TRBV7-2, with TRBD2 matching over 8 bases. This CDR3 is 15 amino acids long. Trimming removed 6 bases from V and 2 bases from J; junction bases left unmatched: 9. Germline lookup yields CDR1 SGHTA and CDR2 FQGNSA. The CDR3 bases are TGTGCCAGCAGTGGTCTCAGCGGGAGACCCTACGAGCAGTACTTC. Translation: CASSGLSGRPYEQYF.

Details on this clonotype: One junction end does not reproduce the germline sequence, and a read error may be involved. The chain links TRBV5-8 to TRBJ2-2; D may correspond to TRBD1 or TRBD2 (5 bases each). Germline assignment: CDR1 SGHTS and CDR2 YDEGEE. This CDR3 has 17 residues. CDR3 sequence: CASRGDGTSRRREELIF. CDR3 DNA: TGTGCCAGCAGGGGTGACGGGACGTCACGACGTCGTGAGGAGCTGATTTTT.

The rearrangement uses TRBV20-1 and TRBJ2-3; 10 bases match TRBD2. J lost 1 base, V lost 4 bases, and 20 bases had no gene match. This CDR3 has 20 residues. CDR1 is DFQATT and CDR2 is SNEGSKA in the germline V gene (reference sequence). CDR3 nucleotide sequence: TGCAGTGCTAACAGATATGGGGTCAGCGGGAGGGTTCATGGCACAGATACGCAGTATTTT. Amino acid sequence: CSANRYGVSGRVHGTDTQYF.

About this clonotype itself: The conserved final phenylalanine or tryptophan is absent from the CDR3, which likely points to a read error. The chain links TRBV10-3 to TRBJ1-1; D gene uncertain. Deletions cut 1 base from V and 2 bases from J, with 8 bases between. The CDR3 runs 14 residues. Germline assignment: CDR1 ENHRY and CDR2 SYGVKD. The CDR3 sequence is CAISELLGNTEAFI. The CDR3 nucleotides read TGTGCCATCAGTGAGTTGCTGGGAAACACTGAAGCTTTCATT.

This clonotype was seen a few times. The J gene is TRBJ2-1, the V gene TRBV6-2 or TRBV6-3, with D possibly TRBD1 on 6 matching bases. Germline V gene data show CDR1 as MNHEY and CDR2 as SVGEGT. The V and J ends lost 7 bases and 4 bases respectively, with 17 bases between them. This CDR3 has 15 amino acids. CDR3 protein: CASTNQQGLYNEQFF. The CDR3 nucleotides are TGTGCCAGCACCAATCAACAGGGCCTTTACAATGAGCAGTTCTTC.

This clonotype is medium-sized (0.01 to 0.1%) by share. The rearrangement links TRBV5-5 to TRBJ2-2, with D uncertain. Trimming shortened V by 1 base and J by 4 bases, and 8 bases separated the two germline ends. The germline V gene encodes CDR1 SGHKS and CDR2 YYEKEE (reference sequence). This CDR3 is built from 14 residues. The CDR3 coding sequence is TGTGCCAGCAGCTTGTTCGAGAGCACCGGGGAGCTGTTTTTT. Translating it yields CASSLFESTGELFF.

The V and J genes are TRBV2 and TRBJ2-1, with D unclear. Germline V gene data show CDR1 as SNHLY and CDR2 as FYNNEI. Deletions cut 8 bases from V and 4 bases from J, with 12 bases between. The CDR3 totals 13 residues. CDR3 in amino acids: CASGRPLYNEQFF. The CDR3 region has the DNA TGTGCCAGCGGCCGGCCGTTATACAATGAGCAGTTCTTC.

This clonotype was counted between two and nine times. J is TRBJ1-1 and V is TRBV6-1, with 8 positions matching TRBD1. V was clipped by 2 bases and J by 9 bases; unmatched bases: 2. CDR1 and CDR2 (germline): MNHNS, SASEGT. The CDR3 totals 12 residues. In DNA form, the CDR3 reads TGTGCCAGCAGTGAAAGGGACAGGAAAGCTTTCTTT. Translated, it gives CASSERDRKAFF.

The CDR3 DNA reads TGTGCCAGCGACGACTACCCCCAAGAGACCCAGTTCTTC. Protein sequence: CASDDYPQETQFF. This rearrangement joins TRBV2 to TRBJ2-5; tentatively, D is TRBD2 (5 bases). Gene TRBJ2-1 matches the end of the DNA better, so the J call may be wrong. The V gene's germline CDR1 is SNHLY and CDR2 FYNNEI. The CDR3 runs 13 residues.

Regarding this clonotype: This could be a read error, since a much larger clone is one nucleotide away. The chain has TRBV12-3 or TRBV12-4 and TRBJ2-1, with 9 nucleotides matching TRBD2. This CDR3 is built from 15 residues. Written as DNA, the CDR3 is TGTGTCAGCAGGATTAGCGGGAGCTCCTACAATGAGCAGTTCTTC. It yields the protein CVSRISGSSYNEQFF.

V usage is TRBV2 and J usage is TRBJ2-3, with TRBD2 matching 8 bases. Germline CDR1 SNHLY, CDR2 FYNNEI. Unmatched junction bases numbered 6, after V lost 8 bases and J lost 2 bases. The CDR3 is 14 residues long. This CDR3 is CASGRREDTDTQYF. The CDR3, as DNA: TGTGCCAGCGGTCGGCGGGAGGACACAGATACGCAGTATTTT.

In regard to this clonotype: One end of the junction does not line up with germline, which may come from a read error. This chain links TRBV20-1 with TRBJ2-7; D not resolved. Germline values: CDR1 DFQATT, CDR2 SNEGSKA (reference sequence). CDR3 length: 14 amino acids. The CDR3 sequence: CCARDLSAIYEQYF. As DNA, the CDR3 is TGCTGTGCTAGAGATTTGTCAGCGATCTACGAGCAGTACTTC.

In this sample, this clonotype turned up many times. J is TRBJ2-7 and V is TRBV4-2; 7 bases map to TRBD1. With V trimmed by 1 base and J by 5 bases, 2 bases remained unmatched. The CDR3 totals 13 residues. CDR1 and CDR2 from the germline V gene are LGHNA and YNFKEQ. This CDR3 is CASSQATGNEQYF. In DNA form, the CDR3 reads TGTGCCAGCAGCCAAGCGACAGGGAACGAGCAGTACTTC.

As DNA, the CDR3 is TGTGCCAGCTCACCACGTCAGGGGGCGCGCAGTACCGGGGAGCTGTTTTTT. Translated, it gives CASSPRQGARSTGELFF. The chain has TRBV18 and TRBJ2-2, with 8 positions matching TRBD1. Trimming removed 1 base from V and 5 bases from J; junction bases left unmatched: 9. Germline V lookup: CDR1 KGHSH, CDR2 LQKENI. CDR3 length: 17 amino acids.

The chain joins TRBV2 to TRBJ2-5; no definite D call. Germline CDR1 and CDR2: SNHLY and FYNNEI. The CDR3 spans 13 residues. Trimming cost V 5 bases and J 7 bases, with 14 bases left between them. The CDR3 here is CASSQTGKTTQYF. The CDR3, as DNA: TGTGCCAGCAGTCAGACTGGCAAGACGACCCAGTACTTC.

The sample holds many counts of this clonotype. The rearrangement uses TRBV4-2 and TRBJ1-1, with D perhaps TRBD1 (6 bases). From germline, CDR1 is LGHNA and CDR2 YNFKEQ. The CDR3 is 14 residues long. Trimming cost V 2 bases and J 6 bases, with 13 bases left between them. Here the CDR3 DNA reads TGTGCCAGCAGCCAAAAACAGGGTCTGTCTGAAGCTTTCTTT. Its protein is CASSQKQGLSEAFF.

The table lists this clonotype with a few counts. V is TRBV6-2 or TRBV6-3 and J is TRBJ2-1; tentatively, D is TRBD1 (5 bases). Germline CDR1 MNHEY, CDR2 SVGEGT. The CDR3 totals 11 residues. The V end was cut by 6 bases, the J end by 12 bases, with 12 bases between. The CDR3, as DNA: TGTGCCAGCAGCTACAATCAGGGGCAGTTCTTC. Residues: CASSYNQGQFF.

This clonotype was seen many times. V is TRBV5-5 and J is TRBJ2-7; 7 bases match TRBD2. The CDR3 is 15 residues long. J was trimmed by 3 bases and V by 1 base; bases with no gene match: 7. Per germline, CDR1 SGHKS and CDR2 YYEKEE (reference sequence). For the CDR3, the DNA is TGTGCCAGCAGCTTGTCCGGACTAGTGAACTACGAGCAGTACTTC. Translating it yields CASSLSGLVNYEQYF.

V gene TRBV3-1 combines with J gene TRBJ1-1; tentatively, D is TRBD1 (5 bases). Per the germline V gene, CDR1 is LGHDT and CDR2 is YNNKEL (reference sequence). The CDR3 contains 17 residues. Trimming took off 1 base at V and 1 base at J, with 16 bases between the two ends. In DNA, the CDR3 is TGTGCCAGCAGCCAAGGGGACCCCAGGGTATGGAACACTGAAGCTTTCTTT. It is translated as CASSQGDPRVWNTEAFF.

This sequence joins TRBV28 and TRBJ1-2, with a tentative D call TRBD1 (6 bases). Germline V gives CDR1 MDHEN, CDR2 SYDVKM. V was shortened by 6 bases and J by 7 bases, with 18 bases between the two germline ends. The length of the CDR3 is 14 residues. In DNA, the CDR3 is TGTGCCAGCAGCTACGGGGGGGCGGGTTTTGGCTACACCTTC. It is translated as CASSYGGAGFGYTF.